This TCR beta chain was obtained from a study of tumor-infiltrating lymphocytes in localized non-small cell lung cancer. General study results and limits: TCR sequencing covered a subset of patients with enough tissue. Immunotypes IM1 and IM2 had similar TCR-derived T-cell fractions.

The germline CDR1 and CDR2 sequences are LNHDA and SQIVND (reference sequence). The CDR3 has 15 amino acids. V dropped 3 bases and J dropped 0 bases, with 9 bases sitting between them. Profiled with immunoSEQ multiplex PCR; TCRdb holds only in-frame clones, not every one. The top ten clones hold 2.5% to 3.5% of a sample with approximately 5,000 clones, approximately 95% of them seen once. Regarding this clone: Antigen specificity is unknown.

The TCR comes from a human donor with non-small cell lung cancer. Source material: uninvolved lung tissue not adjacent to the tumor. The chain couples TRBV19 to TRBJ1-5; no clear D. Here the CDR3 reads CASSMYRDSNQPQHF. The DNA of the CDR3 is TGTGCCAGTAGTATGTACCGAGATAGCAATCAGCCCCAGCATTTT.